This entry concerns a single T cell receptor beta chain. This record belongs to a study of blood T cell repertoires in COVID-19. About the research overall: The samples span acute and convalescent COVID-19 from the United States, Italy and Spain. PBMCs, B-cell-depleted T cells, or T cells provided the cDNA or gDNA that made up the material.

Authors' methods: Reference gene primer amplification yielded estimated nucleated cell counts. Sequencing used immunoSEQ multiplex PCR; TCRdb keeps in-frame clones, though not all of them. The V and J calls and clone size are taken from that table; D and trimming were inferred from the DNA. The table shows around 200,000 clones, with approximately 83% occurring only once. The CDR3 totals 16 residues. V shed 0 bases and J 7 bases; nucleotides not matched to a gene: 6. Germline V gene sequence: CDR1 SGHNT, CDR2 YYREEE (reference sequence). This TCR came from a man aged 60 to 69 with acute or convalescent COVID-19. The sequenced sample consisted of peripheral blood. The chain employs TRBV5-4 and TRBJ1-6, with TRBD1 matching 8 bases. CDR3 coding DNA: TGTGCCAGCAGCTTGGGGCAGGGGGCCCTGAATTCACCCCTCCACTTT. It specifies CASSLGQGALNSPLHF.